This entry lists 27 T cell receptor beta chains sequenced from one sample in a study of tumor and adjacent non-tumor tissue in lung cancer. The template was RNA from unsorted bulk tissue. A modified ARM-PCR protocol with three rounds of nested PCR amplified TCRbeta. Each CDR3 protein gets one entry after TCRdb re-called the multiplex PCR reads with MiXCR. The sample holds tens of thousands of distinct CDR3 sequences, roughly 70% seen once. The sample taken for sequencing was lung tumor tissue. These receptors all stem from a man aged 55 to 70 with non-small cell lung cancer.

Concerning this clonotype itself: The germline gene is not matched at one end of the junction; a read error may be the cause. This chain joins TRBV6-6 and TRBJ1-5; 7 bases match TRBD1. In germline, CDR1 is MNHNY, CDR2 SVGAGI (reference sequence). The CDR3 extends over 13 amino acids. Here the CDR3 DNA reads TGTGTCAGCCAAGACAGGGATAATCAGCCCCAGCATTTT. This codes for CVSQDRDNQPQHF.

Concerning this clonotype itself: A read error may be the cause here, since a much bigger clone is one base away. The chain is built from TRBV12-3 or TRBV12-4 and TRBJ1-1; no clear D gene. The germline V and J ends were trimmed by 9 bases and 0 bases, with 11 bases remaining between them. This CDR3 region has 13 residues. Written as DNA, the CDR3 is TGTGCCAGGGGTTTGGCCATGAACACTGAAGCTTTCTTT. This gives the protein CARGLAMNTEAFF.

Comment on this clonotype: The CDR3 carries no conserved terminal phenylalanine or tryptophan, so it likely arises from a read error. J is TRBJ2-3 and V is TRBV4-3, with D hard to call. Per the germline V gene, CDR1 is LGHNA and CDR2 is YSLEER. The CDR3 is 13 residues long. The V and J ends lost 2 bases and 5 bases respectively, with 8 bases between them. CDR3 bases: TGCGCCAGCAGCCAACGTATGGGAGATACGCAGTATCTT. Translating it yields CASSQRMGDTQYL.

The CDR3 nucleotides are TGTGCCAGCAGCTCCGGACAGTATGTGGAGCTGTTTTTT. Amino acid sequence: CASSSGQYVELFF. The chain links TRBV11-1 to TRBJ2-2; a weak D match, TRBD1 (6 bases). In germline, CDR1 is SGHAT, CDR2 FQDESV (reference sequence). The CDR3 spans 13 residues. The V end lost 4 bases, the J end lost 10 bases, and 13 bases lay between the germline ends.

Comments on this clonotype: One end of the junction fails to match germline, which may point to a read error. The chain is built from TRBV6-1 and TRBJ1-1, with a weak D call TRBD1 (6 bases). This CDR3 region has 14 residues. The germline gives CDR1 MNHNS, CDR2 SASEGT. DNA of the CDR3: TGTGCCCGTCGACAGGACGGTTTTAACATTGAAGCTTTCTTT. Translating it yields CARRQDGFNIEAFF.

This clonotype has a handful of counts. A much larger clone sits a single nucleotide away, making a read error possible. V is TRBV6-1 and J is TRBJ2-1, with TRBD2 identical over 11 bases. The germline V gene encodes CDR1 MNHNS and CDR2 SASEGT. The CDR3 covers 14 residues. The J segment lost 8 bases and the V segment lost 6 bases, leaving 6 bases of the junction unmatched. This chain's CDR3 is CASRASGRSDEQFF. CDR3 bases: TGTGCCAGCAGGGCTAGCGGGAGGTCCGATGAGCAGTTCTTC.

This chain uses TRBV7-9 with TRBJ1-2; D is perhaps TRBD1 (6 bases). V lost 5 bases, J lost 4 bases, and 17 bases lay in between. The germline CDR1 and CDR2 sequences are SEHNR and FQNEAQ (reference sequence). The CDR3 covers 15 residues. DNA for the CDR3: TGTGCCAGCAGCCCCCCGGGGCAGGGGATCTATGGCTACACCTTC. This codes for CASSPPGQGIYGYTF.

Of note for this clonotype: The junction departs from the called germline gene at one end, perhaps through a read error. The chain has TRBV11-1 and TRBJ2-1; no reliable D call. Germline V gene lookup returns CDR1 SGHAT and CDR2 FQDESV (reference sequence). This CDR3 comprises 12 residues. The CDR3 loop reads CASNLYLGGQFF. The DNA for the CDR3 is TGTGCTAGCAACTTGTACTTGGGTGGGCAGTTCTTC.

Concerning this clonotype itself: A much bigger clone sits one base away, suggesting this may be a read error. The V call is TRBV2, the J call TRBJ2-3; 10 bases align to TRBD1. CDR1 is SNHLY, CDR2 FYNNEI, per germline. J gave up 4 bases and V 6 bases, and 4 bases lay outside the gene matches. The CDR3 totals 14 residues. The CDR3 sequence is CASRGGTGADTQYF. Here the CDR3 DNA reads TGTGCCAGCAGAGGCGGGACAGGGGCAGATACGCAGTATTTT.

This clonotype was seen just once. A junction boundary mismatches the germline segment, possibly from a read error. The chain joins TRBV11-3 to TRBJ2-1; 15 bases map to TRBD2. CDR1 and CDR2 (germline): SGHNT, YENEEA. This CDR3 contains 19 residues. The CDR3 region has the DNA TGTGCCAGCAGCTCCCGGACTAGCGGGAGGGCCCGCTCCCACAATGAGCAGTTCTTC. Residues: CASSSRTSGRARSHNEQFF. The whole variable domain, filled in from reference TRBV11-3 and TRBJ2-1, reads EAGVVQSPRYKIIEKKQPVAFWCNPISGHNTLYWYLQNLGQGPELLIRYENEEAVDDSQLPKDRFSAERLKGVDSTLKIQPAELGDSAVYLCASSSRTSGRARSHNEQFFGPGTRLTVL.

A remark on this clonotype: One base away lies a much larger clone, so this may be a sequencing read error. The rearrangement links TRBV5-1 to TRBJ2-7; possibly TRBD2 for D (6 bases). The CDR3 is 10 residues long. The germline CDR1 and CDR2 sequences are SGHRS and YFSETQ. Trimming shortened V by 10 bases and J by 11 bases, and 16 bases separated the two germline ends. CDR3 in amino acids: CADYLWEEYF. The CDR3 region has the DNA TGCGCCGACTACCTCTGGGAGGAGTACTTC.

In the case of this clonotype: One end of the junction varies from germline; a read error may be responsible. The rearrangement joins TRBV4-3 to TRBJ2-1; tentatively, D is TRBD1 (6 bases). The CDR3 is 16 amino acids. CDR1 and CDR2 from the germline V gene are LGHNA and YSLEER. CDR3 loop: CASSQERQDPYNEQSF. Written as DNA, the CDR3 is TGCGCCAGCAGCCAGGAAAGACAGGACCCCTACAATGAGCAGTCCTTC.

The chain has TRBV4-1 and TRBJ2-1, with D hard to call. The CDR3 runs to 17 residues. Looked up from germline, CDR1 is MGHRA and CDR2 is YSYEKL. V was trimmed by 1 base and J by 8 bases, leaving 21 bases between them. The chain's CDR3 is CASSQVLDPRGYYEQFF. The CDR3 region has the DNA TGCGCCAGCAGCCAAGTCCTAGACCCGAGAGGATACTATGAGCAGTTCTTC.

The rearrangement joins TRBV5-1 to TRBJ2-3; TRBD2 agrees at 7 bases. The V gene's germline CDR1 is SGHRS and CDR2 YFSETQ. CDR3 length: 15 residues. V trimming: 4 bases; J trimming: 0 bases; junction bases outside the gene matches: 5. DNA for the CDR3: TGCGCCAGCAGCCGCCGGGAGGAAAGCACAGATACGCAGTATTTT. Translation gives CASSRREESTDTQYF.

This chain uses TRBV6-1 with TRBJ2-3; possibly TRBD2 for D (6 bases). CDR1 and CDR2 from the germline V gene are MNHNS and SASEGT. The length of the CDR3 is 16 residues. V lost 7 bases and J 0 bases, leaving 17 bases between the germline ends. CDR3 in DNA: TGTGCCAGCAATACTCTGACTAGTCGGAGCACAGATACGCAGTATTTT. It translates to CASNTLTSRSTDTQYF.

This clonotype has only a few counts. This may stem from a read error, because a much larger clone lies one nucleotide away. V gene TRBV20-1 combines with J gene TRBJ2-5; D is perhaps TRBD2 (6 bases). V shed 5 bases and J shed 2 bases, with 18 bases lying between them. The CDR3 runs 15 residues. CDR1 is DFQATT, CDR2 SNEGSKA, per germline (reference sequence). This CDR3 is CSAQTGAFGQETQYF. The CDR3, as DNA: TGCAGTGCTCAGACGGGAGCGTTTGGGCAAGAGACCCAGTACTTC.

In the case of this clonotype: The junction departs from germline at one end; a sequencing error may be responsible. This chain links TRBV4-3 with TRBJ2-1; D is ambiguous. Germline loops: CDR1 LGHNA, CDR2 YSLEER. The CDR3 extends over 12 amino acids. This CDR3 reads CVSSQDLDEQFF. CDR3 sequence (DNA): TGCGTCAGCAGCCAAGATTTGGATGAGCAGTTCTTT.

This clonotype was seen more than once but under ten times. A much more abundant neighbour one base away suggests this may be a read error. The rearrangement links TRBV12-3 or TRBV12-4 to TRBJ2-4; the match to TRBD1 covers 8 bases. Germline trimming cut 5 bases from V and 0 bases from J; bases unmatched to any gene: 6. The CDR3 is 16 residues long. The CDR3 region has the DNA TGTGCCAGCAGTCCGAGCGACAGGGGAGCCAAAAACATTCAGTACTTC. It yields the protein CASSPSDRGAKNIQYF.

This chain's CDR3 is CSARAGTIYNEQFF. The CDR3 DNA is TGCAGTGCTAGAGCCGGGACCATATACAATGAGCAGTTCTTC. This chain links TRBV20-1 with TRBJ2-1; D is possibly TRBD1 or TRBD2 (5 bases each). The CDR3 is 14 amino acids. V dropped 1 base and J dropped 4 bases, with 11 bases sitting between them. CDR1 DFQATT and CDR2 SNEGSKA come from the germline V gene (reference sequence).

In this sample, this clonotype turned up once. A read error may account for a junction end that differs from germline. The CDR3 protein is CANSPHRGMRDEHFF. In DNA form, the CDR3 reads TGTGCCAACAGCCCGCACCGAGGGATGAGGGATGAGCACTTCTTC. V gene TRBV11-2 combines with J gene TRBJ2-1; D is possibly TRBD2 (5 bases). Germline V lookup: CDR1 SGHAT, CDR2 FQNNGV. There are 15 residues in the CDR3.

The J gene is TRBJ1-5, the V gene TRBV4-2; D may be TRBD1 (6 bases). Germline CDR1 is LGHNA and CDR2 is YNFKEQ. The CDR3 spans 19 residues. V dropped 9 bases and J dropped 2 bases, with 29 bases sitting between them. The CDR3 protein is CARGQRIGTSGGGNQPQHF. The CDR3 DNA reads as TGTGCCAGAGGCCAACGAATCGGGACATCTGGAGGGGGCAATCAGCCCCAGCATTTT.

Turning to this clonotype: The germline gene is not matched at one end of the junction; a read error may be the cause. This chain connects TRBV10-2 to TRBJ1-2; 10 nucleotides align to TRBD1. CDR1 is WSHSY and CDR2 is SAAADI in the germline V gene. The CDR3 runs to 13 residues. The CDR3 region has the DNA TGCGCCAGCTACCGGGACAGGGGTGACGGCTATACCTTC. Amino acid sequence: CASYRDRGDGYTF.

Remarks on this clonotype: A clone one base away is much larger, so this may be a read error. The rearrangement links TRBV6-2 or TRBV6-3 to TRBJ2-7; no firm D call. CDR1 is MNHEY and CDR2 is SVGEGT in the germline V gene. V was trimmed by 8 bases and J by 8 bases, leaving 22 bases between them. CDR3 length: 14 residues. The DNA for the CDR3 is TGTGCCAGCCGTTCTAACCCGCCCCAATACAAGCAGTACTTC. Translation: CASRSNPPQYKQYF.

Relative to its sample, this clonotype is medium-sized. The J gene is TRBJ2-1, the V gene TRBV11-2; 7 bases agree with TRBD2. The CDR3 totals 16 residues. Germline V gene lookup returns CDR1 SGHAT and CDR2 FQNNGV. The junction had 8 bases not matched to a gene; V was cut back by 1 base and J by 5 bases. The DNA of the CDR3 is TGTGCCAGCAGCTTAGGAGAGGGAGGGCCGAACAATGAGCAGTTCTTC. Translation: CASSLGEGGPNNEQFF.

Comment on this clonotype: It may be a read error: a sequence one base away is much more abundant. The chain links TRBV7-9 to TRBJ2-3, with D possibly TRBD1 on 6 matching bases. The germline V gene has CDR1 SEHNR and CDR2 FQNEAQ (reference sequence). The CDR3 contains 13 residues. CDR3 coding DNA: TGTGCCATCCCGACAGGATCCACAGATGCGCAGTATTTT. It specifies CAIPTGSTDAQYF.

This clonotype showed up many times. This sequence joins TRBV30 and TRBJ2-1; 9 positions agree with TRBD1. The CDR3 consists of 15 residues. V shed 2 bases, J shed 7 bases, and the junction held 9 bases outside the gene matches. CDR1 is GTSNPN, CDR2 SVGIG, per germline (reference sequence). CDR3 in DNA: TGTGCCTGGAGTAGAGTAGGACAGGGGAGAAATGAGCAGTTCTTC. It translates to CAWSRVGQGRNEQFF. Supplemented by reference TRBV30 and TRBJ2-1, the full variable domain reads SQTIHQWPATLVQPVGSPLSLECTVEGTSNPNLYWYRQAAGRGLQLLFYSVGIGQISSEVPQNLSASRPQDRQFILSSKKLLLSDSGFYLCAWSRVGQGRNEQFFGPGTRLTVL.

There are many counts of this clonotype. V usage is TRBV7-9 and J usage is TRBJ2-5, with a tentative D call TRBD2 (5 bases). The CDR3 has 14 residues. Germline V gene sequence: CDR1 SEHNR, CDR2 FQNEAQ (reference sequence). V lost 2 bases, J lost 4 bases, and 11 bases lay in between. CDR3 nucleotide sequence: TGTGCCAGCAGCTTATTCCAGGCGGGAGAGACCCAGTACTTC. It codes for CASSLFQAGETQYF.